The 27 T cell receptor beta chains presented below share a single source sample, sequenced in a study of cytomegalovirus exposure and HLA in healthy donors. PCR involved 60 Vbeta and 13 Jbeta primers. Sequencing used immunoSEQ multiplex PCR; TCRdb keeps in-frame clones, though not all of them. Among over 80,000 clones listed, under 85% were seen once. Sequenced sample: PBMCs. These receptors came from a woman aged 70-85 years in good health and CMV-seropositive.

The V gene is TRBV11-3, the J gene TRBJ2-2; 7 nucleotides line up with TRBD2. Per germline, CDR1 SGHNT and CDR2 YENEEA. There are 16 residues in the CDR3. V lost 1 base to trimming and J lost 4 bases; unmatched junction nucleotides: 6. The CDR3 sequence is CASSLGEGTGTGELFF. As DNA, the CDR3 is TGTGCCAGCAGCTTAGGGGAGGGGACGGGCACCGGGGAGCTGTTTTTT.

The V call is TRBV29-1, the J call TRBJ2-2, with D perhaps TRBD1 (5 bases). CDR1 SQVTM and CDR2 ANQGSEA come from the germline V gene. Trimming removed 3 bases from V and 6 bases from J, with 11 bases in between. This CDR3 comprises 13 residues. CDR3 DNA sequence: TGCAGCGTTGATGCAGGGCATGCCGGGGAGCTGTTTTTT. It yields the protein CSVDAGHAGELFF.

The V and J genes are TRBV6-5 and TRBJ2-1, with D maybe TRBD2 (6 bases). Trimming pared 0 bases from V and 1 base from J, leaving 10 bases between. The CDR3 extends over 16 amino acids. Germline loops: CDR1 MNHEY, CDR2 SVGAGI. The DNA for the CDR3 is TGTGCCAGCAGTTACTCGGGAGGAGTATCCTACAATGAGCAGTTCTTC. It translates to CASSYSGGVSYNEQFF.

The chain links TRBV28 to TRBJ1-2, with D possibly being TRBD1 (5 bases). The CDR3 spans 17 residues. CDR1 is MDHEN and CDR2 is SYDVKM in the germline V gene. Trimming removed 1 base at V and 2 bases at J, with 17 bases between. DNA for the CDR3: TGTGCCAGCAGTTTATTGGGCGGCCAGGGATTGAACTATGGCTACACCTTC. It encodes CASSLLGGQGLNYGYTF.

The CDR3 DNA is TGTGCCAGCAATAATTTACAGGGGGCTCAGCCCCAGCATTTT. Translation: CASNNLQGAQPQHF. This chain links TRBV6-6 with TRBJ1-5; 9 bases are shared with TRBD1. The CDR3 totals 14 residues. In germline, CDR1 is MNHNY, CDR2 SVGAGI (reference sequence). J lost 6 bases, V lost 7 bases, and 7 bases had no gene match.

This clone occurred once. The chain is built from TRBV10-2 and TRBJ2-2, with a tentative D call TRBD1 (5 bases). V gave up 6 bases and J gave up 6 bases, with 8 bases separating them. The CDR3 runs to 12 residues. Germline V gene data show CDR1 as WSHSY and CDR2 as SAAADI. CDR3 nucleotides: TGCGCCAGCAGAGGGGTTGCCGGGGAGCTGTTTTTT. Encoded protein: CASRGVAGELFF.

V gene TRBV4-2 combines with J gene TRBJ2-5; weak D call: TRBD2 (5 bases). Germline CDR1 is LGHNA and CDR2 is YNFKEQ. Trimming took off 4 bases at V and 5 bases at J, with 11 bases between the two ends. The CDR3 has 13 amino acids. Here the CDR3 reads CASSPRGWETQYF. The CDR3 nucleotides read TGTGCCAGCAGCCCACGGGGATGGGAGACCCAGTACTTC.

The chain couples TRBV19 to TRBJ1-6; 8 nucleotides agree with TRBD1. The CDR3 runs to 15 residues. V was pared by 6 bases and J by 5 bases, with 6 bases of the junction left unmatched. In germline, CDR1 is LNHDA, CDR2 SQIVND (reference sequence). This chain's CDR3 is CASSTTGGNNSPLHF. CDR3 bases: TGTGCCAGTAGCACAACAGGGGGAAATAATTCACCCCTCCACTTT.

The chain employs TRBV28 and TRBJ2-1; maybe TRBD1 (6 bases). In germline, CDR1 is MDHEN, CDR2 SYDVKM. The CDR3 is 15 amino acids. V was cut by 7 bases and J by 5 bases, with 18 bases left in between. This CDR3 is CASTPTGSTHNEQFF. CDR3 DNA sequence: TGTGCCAGCACGCCTACAGGGAGCACGCACAATGAGCAGTTCTTC.

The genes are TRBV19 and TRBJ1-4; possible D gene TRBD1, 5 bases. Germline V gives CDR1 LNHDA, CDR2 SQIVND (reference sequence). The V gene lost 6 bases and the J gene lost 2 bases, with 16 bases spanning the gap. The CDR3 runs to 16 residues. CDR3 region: CASRTMSGRTNEKLFF. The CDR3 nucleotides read TGTGCCAGTAGGACCATGTCAGGGCGGACTAATGAAAAACTGTTTTTT.

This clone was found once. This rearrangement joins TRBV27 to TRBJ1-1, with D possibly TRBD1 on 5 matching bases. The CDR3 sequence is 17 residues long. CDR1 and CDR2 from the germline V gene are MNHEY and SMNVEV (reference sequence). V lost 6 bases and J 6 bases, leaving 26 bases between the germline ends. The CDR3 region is CASSDLWGTGMMAEAFF. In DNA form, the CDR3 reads TGTGCCAGCAGCGACTTGTGGGGCACCGGAATGATGGCTGAAGCTTTCTTT.

The CDR3 coding sequence is TGTGCCAGCAGCGCCTACCAGGGGAGCAGAGTCCTGACTTTC. Protein product: CASSAYQGSRVLTF. The chain joins TRBV11-2 to TRBJ2-6; D is possibly TRBD1 (6 bases). This CDR3 is built from 14 residues. Germline lookup yields CDR1 SGHAT and CDR2 FQNNGV. V dropped 5 bases and J dropped 13 bases, with 18 bases sitting between them. Based on the CDR3 plus reference TRBV11-2 and TRBJ2-6, the full variable domain is EAGVAQSPRYKIIEKRQSVAFWCNPISGHATLYWYQQILGQGPKLLIQFQNNGVVDDSQLPKDRFSAERLKGVDSTLKIQPAKLEDSAVYLCASSAYQGSRVLTFGAGSRLTVL.

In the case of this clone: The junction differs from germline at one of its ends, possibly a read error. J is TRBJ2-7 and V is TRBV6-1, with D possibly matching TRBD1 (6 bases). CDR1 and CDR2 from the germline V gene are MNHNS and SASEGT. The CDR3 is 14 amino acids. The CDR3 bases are TGTGCCGGCAGTCCCTCCGGGACACCCTACGAGCAGTACTTC. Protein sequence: CAGSPSGTPYEQYF.

This CDR3 reads CASGDEGTGGDEKLFF. The DNA for the CDR3 is TGTGCCAGCGGGGATGAAGGGACAGGGGGCGATGAAAAACTGTTTTTT. The chain joins TRBV28 to TRBJ1-4, with TRBD1 matching 12 bases. V lost 8 bases, J lost 6 bases, and 10 bases stayed unmatched. The germline gives CDR1 MDHEN, CDR2 SYDVKM. The CDR3 consists of 16 residues.

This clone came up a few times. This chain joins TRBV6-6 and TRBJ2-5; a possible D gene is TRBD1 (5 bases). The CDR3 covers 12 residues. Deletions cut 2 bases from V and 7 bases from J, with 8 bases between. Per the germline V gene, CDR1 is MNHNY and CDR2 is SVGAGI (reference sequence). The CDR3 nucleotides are TGTGCCAGCAGTTACAGGCAGGGGACCCAGTACTTC. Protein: CASSYRQGTQYF.

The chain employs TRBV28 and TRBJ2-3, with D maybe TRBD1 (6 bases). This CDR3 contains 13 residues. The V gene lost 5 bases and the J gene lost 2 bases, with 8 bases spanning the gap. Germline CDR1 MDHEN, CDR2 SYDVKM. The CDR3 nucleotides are TGTGCCAGCAGTCGGACAGACACAGATACGCAGTATTTT. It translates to CASSRTDTDTQYF.

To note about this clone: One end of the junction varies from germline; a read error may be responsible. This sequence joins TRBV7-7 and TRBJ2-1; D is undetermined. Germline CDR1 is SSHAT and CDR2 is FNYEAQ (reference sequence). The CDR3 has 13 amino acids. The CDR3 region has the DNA TGTGCTAGCAGCTTAGTCAGTGAGGATGAGCAGTTCTTC. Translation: CASSLVSEDEQFF.

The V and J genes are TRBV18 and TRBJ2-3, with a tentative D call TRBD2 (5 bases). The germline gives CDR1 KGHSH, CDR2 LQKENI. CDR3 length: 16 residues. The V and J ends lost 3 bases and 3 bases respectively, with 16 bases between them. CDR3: CASSPLSSGGTDTQYF. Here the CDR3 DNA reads TGTGCCAGCTCACCTCTCTCTTCCGGAGGAACAGATACGCAGTATTTT.

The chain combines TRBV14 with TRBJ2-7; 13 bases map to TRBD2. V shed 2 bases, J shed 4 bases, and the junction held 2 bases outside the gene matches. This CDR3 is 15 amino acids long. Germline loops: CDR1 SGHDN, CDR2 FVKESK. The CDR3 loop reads CASSQWTSGSYEQYF. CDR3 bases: TGTGCCAGCAGCCAATGGACTAGCGGGAGTTACGAGCAGTACTTC.

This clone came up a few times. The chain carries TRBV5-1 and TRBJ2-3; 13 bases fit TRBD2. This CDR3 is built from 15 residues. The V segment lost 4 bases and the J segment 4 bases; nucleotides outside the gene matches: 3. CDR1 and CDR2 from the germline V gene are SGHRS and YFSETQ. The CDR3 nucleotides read TGCGCCAGCAGCCCCGGACTAGCGGGAGCAGATACGCAGTATTTT. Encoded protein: CASSPGLAGADTQYF.

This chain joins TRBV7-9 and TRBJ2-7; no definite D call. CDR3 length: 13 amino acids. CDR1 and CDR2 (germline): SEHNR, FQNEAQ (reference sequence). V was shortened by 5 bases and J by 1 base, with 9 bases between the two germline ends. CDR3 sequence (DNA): TGTGCCAGCAGCCCAGGATTTTCCTACGAGCAGTACTTC. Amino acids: CASSPGFSYEQYF. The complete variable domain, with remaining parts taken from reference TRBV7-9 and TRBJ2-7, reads DTGVSQNPRHKITKRGQNVTFRCDPISEHNRLYWYRQTLGQGPEFLTYFQNEAQLEKSRLLSDRFSAERPKGSFSTLEIQRTEQGDSAMYLCASSPGFSYEQYFGPGTRLTVT.

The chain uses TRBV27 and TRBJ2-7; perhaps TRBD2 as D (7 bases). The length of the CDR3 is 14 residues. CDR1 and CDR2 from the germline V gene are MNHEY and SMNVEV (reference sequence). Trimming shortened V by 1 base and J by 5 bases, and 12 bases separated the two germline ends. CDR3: CASSLWEGGDEQYF. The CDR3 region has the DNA TGTGCCAGCAGTTTATGGGAGGGGGGTGACGAGCAGTACTTC.

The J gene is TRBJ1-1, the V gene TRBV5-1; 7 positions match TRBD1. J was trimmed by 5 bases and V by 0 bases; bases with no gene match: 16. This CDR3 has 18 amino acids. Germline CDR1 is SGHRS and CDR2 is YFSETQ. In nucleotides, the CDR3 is TGCGCCAGCAGCTTGGAGAGGGGGCTCTCAGGTGTACGGACTGAAGCTTTCTTT. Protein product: CASSLERGLSGVRTEAFF.

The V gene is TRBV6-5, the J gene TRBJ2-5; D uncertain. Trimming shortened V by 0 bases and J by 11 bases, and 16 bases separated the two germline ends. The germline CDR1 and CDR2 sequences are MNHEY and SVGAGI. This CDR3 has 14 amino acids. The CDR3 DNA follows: TGTGCCAGCAGTTACTCCGGCTCGCTAGACGGGCAGTACTTC. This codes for CASSYSGSLDGQYF.

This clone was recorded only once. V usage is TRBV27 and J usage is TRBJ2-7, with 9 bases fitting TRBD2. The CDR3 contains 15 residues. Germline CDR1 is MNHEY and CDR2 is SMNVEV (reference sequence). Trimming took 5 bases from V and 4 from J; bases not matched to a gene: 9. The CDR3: CASSPQRGVGYEQYF. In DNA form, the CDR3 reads TGTGCCAGCAGTCCACAGCGGGGGGTGGGATACGAGCAGTACTTC.

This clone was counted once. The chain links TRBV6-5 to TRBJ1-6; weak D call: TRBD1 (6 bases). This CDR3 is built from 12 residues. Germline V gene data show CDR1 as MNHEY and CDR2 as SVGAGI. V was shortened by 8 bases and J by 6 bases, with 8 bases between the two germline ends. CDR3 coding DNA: TGTGCCAGCCAGGACAGTAATTCACCCCTCCACTTT. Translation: CASQDSNSPLHF.

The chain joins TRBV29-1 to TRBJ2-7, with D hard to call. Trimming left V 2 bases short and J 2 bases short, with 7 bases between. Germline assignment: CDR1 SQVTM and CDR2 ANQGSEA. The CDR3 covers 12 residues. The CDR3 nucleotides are TGCAGCGTTGAAACTGACACCTACGAGCAGTACTTC. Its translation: CSVETDTYEQYF.